Each of the 13 T cell receptor beta chains below was sequenced from the same sample in a study of Graves' ophthalmopathy and Graves' hyperthyroidism. Using RNA transcripts, the TCR beta CDR3 regions were amplified. RT-PCR was first run with HTBI primers, then multiplex PCR in a second round. TCRdb processed the multiplex PCR reads anew with MiXCR; each CDR3 protein has one entry. The profile covers 150,000 or so distinct CDR3 sequences, with 30% to 45% appearing a single time and approximately 5.5% taken by the ten largest. Sequenced sample: peripheral blood. All receptors derive from a woman aged 40 to 55 with Graves' ophthalmopathy.

This clonotype was seen repeatedly, ten times or more. The chain recombines TRBV19 with TRBJ2-7, with D unresolved. The germline V gene encodes CDR1 LNHDA and CDR2 SQIVND (reference sequence). CDR3 length equals 16 residues. Trimming left V 4 bases short and J 3 bases short, with 19 bases between. The CDR3 DNA reads as TGTGCCAGTAGTAGCTCAGGATTACCTTTTTACTACGAGCAGTACTTC. Its translation: CASSSSGLPFYYEQYF.

This chain links TRBV28 with TRBJ2-7; no reliable D call. Germline V gene sequence: CDR1 MDHEN, CDR2 SYDVKM. This CDR3 region has 14 residues. The V and J ends lost 5 bases and 3 bases respectively, with 14 bases between them. CDR3: CASSPPKEFYEQYF. The CDR3 bases are TGTGCCAGCAGTCCCCCGAAGGAGTTCTACGAGCAGTACTTC.

This clonotype was counted ten times or more. A much larger clone differs from this one at a single base, so this may be a read error. The chain links TRBV18 to TRBJ2-5; 11 bases fit TRBD1. The V gene's germline CDR1 is KGHSH and CDR2 LQKENI. CDR3 length: 15 residues. In DNA form, the CDR3 reads TGTGCCGGCTCCGGCCCGGGACAGGGGGACAAGACCCAGTACTTC. Translated, it gives CAGSGPGQGDKTQYF.

The chain employs TRBV6-2 or TRBV6-3 and TRBJ1-2; 9 bases are a match to TRBD1. V lost 5 bases to trimming and J lost 8 bases; unmatched junction nucleotides: 6. This CDR3 contains 13 residues. Germline V lookup: CDR1 MNHEY, CDR2 SVGEGT. As DNA, the CDR3 is TGTGCCAGCAGTCTGACAGGGGGTCGAGGCTACACCTTC. The encoded protein is CASSLTGGRGYTF.

This clonotype showed up many times. The chain is built from TRBV29-1 and TRBJ2-3; 8 bases fit TRBD1. There are 17 residues in the CDR3. Germline V gene data show CDR1 as SQVTM and CDR2 as ANQGSEA. The J segment lost 0 bases and the V segment lost 3 bases, leaving 11 bases of the junction unmatched. CDR3 sequence (DNA): TGCAGCGTTGATCTCTGGGGACAGGTCTCAAGCACAGATACGCAGTATTTT. This translates into CSVDLWGQVSSTDTQYF.

The DNA for the CDR3 is TGTGCCAGCAGCGCGGGACTTGAGAGCAATCAGCCCCAGCATTTT. This encodes CASSAGLESNQPQHF. The chain combines TRBV5-6 with TRBJ1-5, with a tentative D call TRBD1 (5 bases). Germline loops: CDR1 SGHDT, CDR2 YYEEEE. Trimming left V 4 bases short and J 1 base short, with 12 bases between. CDR3 length: 15 residues.

This clonotype was picked up many times. The chain carries TRBV11-2 and TRBJ2-1; tentative D call: TRBD2 (7 bases). V shed 0 bases and J shed 6 bases, with 12 bases lying between them. Germline V gene sequence: CDR1 SGHAT, CDR2 FQNNGV. This CDR3 has 15 residues. In DNA form, the CDR3 reads TGTGCCAGCAGCTTAGATCGGGGGGCAGGCAATGAGCAGTTCTTC. Translated, it gives CASSLDRGAGNEQFF.

This clonotype was found many times. The V gene is TRBV4-2, the J gene TRBJ1-6; D unresolved. The CDR3 contains 19 residues. Trimming left V 0 bases short and J 2 bases short, with 17 bases between. Germline assignment: CDR1 LGHNA and CDR2 YNFKEQ. CDR3 sequence reads: CASSQDYGRTNTYNSPLHF. As DNA, the CDR3 is TGTGCCAGCAGCCAAGATTATGGCAGAACTAATACCTATAATTCACCCCTCCACTTT.

The genes are TRBV28 and TRBJ2-7, with a tentative D call TRBD1 (5 bases). The germline V gene encodes CDR1 MDHEN and CDR2 SYDVKM. Between the trimmed V and J ends, which lost 5 bases and 7 bases, there was a span of 18 bases. The CDR3 runs 14 residues. CDR3 nucleotide sequence: TGTGCCAGCAGTCTAGGACACCTCCTGGCTGAGCAGTACTTC. This gives the protein CASSLGHLLAEQYF.

This clonotype was observed at least ten times. This rearrangement joins TRBV28 to TRBJ1-6; TRBD1 is a possible D gene (6 bases). CDR1 is MDHEN, CDR2 SYDVKM, per germline. This CDR3 comprises 15 residues. Deletions cut 6 bases from V and 3 bases from J, with 12 bases between. The CDR3 DNA reads as TGTGCCAGCAGGGGGACACAGGGCTATAATTCACCCCTCCACTTT. Translated: CASRGTQGYNSPLHF.

This clonotype was counted a few times. This chain connects TRBV12-3 or TRBV12-4 to TRBJ1-1; D is ambiguous. The CDR3 is 15 amino acids. The V and J ends lost 2 bases and 3 bases respectively, with 13 bases between them. CDR3 nucleotides: TGTGCCAGCAGTTTACCCCGGGGTACGGACACTGAAGCTTTCTTT. Translation gives CASSLPRGTDTEAFF.

This clonotype was seen a few times. CDR3 sequence reads: CASSPDRGRFSYEQYF. The CDR3 bases are TGTGCCAGCAGTCCGGACAGGGGGCGATTCTCTTACGAGCAGTACTTC. The gene calls are TRBV28 and TRBJ2-7; the match to TRBD1 covers 11 bases. V gave up 5 bases and J gave up 4 bases; unmatched junction bases: 10. The germline V gene encodes CDR1 MDHEN and CDR2 SYDVKM. The CDR3 length is 16 residues.

The V call is TRBV20-1, the J call TRBJ2-5; 9 positions match TRBD1. Unmatched junction bases numbered 8, after V lost 6 bases and J lost 3 bases. Germline V CDR1 and CDR2: DFQATT, SNEGSKA (reference sequence). The CDR3 runs 14 residues. CDR3 amino acids: CSATGTGHEETQYF. The CDR3, as DNA: TGCAGTGCAACCGGGACAGGGCATGAAGAGACCCAGTACTTC.